These T cell receptor beta chains were read from a single sample in a study of blood T cell repertoires in COVID-19. This table comes from immunoSEQ multiplex PCR, and its TCRdb copy is limited to in-frame clones, with some not included. The sample records roughly 30,000 clones, around 87% being singletons. Sequencing was done on a sample of peripheral blood. The receptors originated from a human donor in a cohort sampled during active COVID-19. The donor label of this sample is uncertain. Each CDR3 is given with its conserved first and last residue. D genes are given only for firm matches. Size is stated for part of the rows, as once, few or many counts, or as a class when the clone is expanded.

D | J | size | V | CDR3 | DNA
TRBD2 | TRBJ2-5 | - | TRBV5-4 | CASSLGTTQETQYF | TGTGCCAGCAGCCTTGGGACTACCCAAGAGACCCAGTACTTC
TRBD1 | TRBJ2-2 | - | TRBV14 | CASRPTGVGTGELFF | TGTGCCAGCAGGCCGACAGGGGTGGGCACCGGGGAGCTGTTTTTT
TRBD1 | TRBJ1-5 | - | TRBV6-5 | CASRKLGQAHQPQHF | TGTGCCAGCAGAAAGCTAGGACAGGCCCATCAGCCCCAGCATTTT
TRBD1 | TRBJ1-2 | - | TRBV18 | CASSPGTGGPYGYTF | TGTGCCAGCTCACCCGGGACAGGGGGACCCTATGGCTACACCTTC
- | TRBJ1-5 | - | TRBV5-1 | CASSLRPRGTNSNQPQHF | TGCGCCAGCAGCTTGCGCCCCAGGGGAACCAATAGCAATCAGCCCCAGCATTTT
- | TRBJ2-7 | - | TRBV7-8 | CASSFSRRVEQYF | TGTGCCAGCAGCTTCTCGAGGCGGGTGGAGCAGTACTTC
- | TRBJ2-7 | - | TRBV28 | CASKGGGRYEQYF | TGTGCCAGCAAGGGAGGGGGGCGCTACGAGCAGTACTTC
TRBD1 | TRBJ1-2 | large | TRBV19 | CASSIRGQGYGYTF | TGTGCCAGTAGTATTAGGGGACAGGGTTACGGCTACACCTTC
TRBD1 | TRBJ1-2 | - | TRBV15 | CATSRAGQLLYGYTF | TGTGCCACCAGCAGAGCGGGACAGCTCCTCTATGGCTACACCTTC
- | TRBJ1-5 | - | TRBV7-2 | CASSKGPPNQPQHF | TGTGCCAGCAGCAAGGGGCCCCCCAATCAGCCCCAGCATTTT
- | TRBJ2-7 | once | TRBV6-6 | CASRLQATLHEQYF | TGTGCCAGCAGGTTACAGGCTACCTTGCACGAGCAGTACTTC
TRBD1 | TRBJ1-6 | - | TRBV11-2 | CASSKTTGSYNSPLHF | TGTGCCAGCAGCAAAACGACAGGGTCCTATAATTCACCCCTCCACTTT
TRBD2 | TRBJ2-5 | - | TRBV28 | CASSLGLAGVQETQYF | TGTGCCAGCAGTTTAGGCCTAGCGGGGGTCCAAGAGACCCAGTACTTC
TRBD1 | TRBJ1-1 | - | TRBV18 | CASTPGTGNTEAFF | TGTGCCAGCACCCCCGGGACAGGCAACACTGAAGCTTTCTTT
TRBD1 | TRBJ1-3 | once | TRBV6-4 | CASRIPRGLQGTSSGNTIYF | TGTGCCAGCAGGATACCCAGGGGGCTGCAGGGGACGAGCTCTGGAAACACCATATATTTT
- | TRBJ2-1 | - | TRBV4-3 | CASSQERGGSAIYNEQFF | TGCGCCAGCAGCCAAGAGAGGGGGGGTTCCGCTATCTACAATGAGCAGTTCTTC
- | TRBJ2-1 | few | TRBV7-3 | CASSLRSRGREQFF | TGTGCCAGCAGCTTACGGTCTAGGGGCCGTGAGCAGTTCTTC
- | TRBJ2-4 | - | TRBV27 | CASSSTNRNIQYF | TGTGCCAGCAGTTCGACTAATAGAAACATTCAGTACTTC
- | TRBJ2-5 | - | TRBV7-2 | CASSLGLAQTQYF | TGTGCCAGCAGCTTAGGGCTAGCGCAGACCCAGTACTTC
- | TRBJ1-6 | - | TRBV5-4 | CASSLDILSGSPLHF | TGTGCCAGCAGCTTGGATATCTTAAGCGGCTCACCCCTCCACTTT
- | TRBJ1-5 | - | TRBV4-1 | CASSQENARGEQPQHF | TGCGCCAGCAGCCAAGAGAATGCCAGGGGTGAACAGCCCCAGCATTTT
TRBD1 | TRBJ1-2 | - | TRBV5-1 | CASSPGTGGPNYGYTF | TGCGCCAGCAGCCCCGGGACAGGGGGACCAAACTATGGCTACACCTTC
- | TRBJ2-3 | - | TRBV2 | CASSEGGRDTQYF | TGTGCCAGCAGTGAAGGAGGCCGCGATACGCAGTATTTT
- | TRBJ1-2 | - | TRBV18 | CASSPPTGDYGYTF | TGTGCCAGCTCACCACCGACAGGAGACTATGGCTACACCTTC
TRBD1 | TRBJ2-7 | - | TRBV6-5 | CASGAGGSYEQYF | TGTGCCAGCGGAGCAGGGGGCTCCTACGAGCAGTACTTC
TRBD1 | TRBJ2-7 | - | TRBV5-6 | CASSLPGQGAPRSYEQYF | TGTGCCAGCAGCCTCCCGGGACAGGGGGCGCCGAGGTCCTACGAGCAGTACTTC
- | TRBJ2-2 | - | TRBV9 | CASSVGQGLEAGELFF | TGTGCCAGCAGCGTAGGTCAGGGGCTGGAGGCCGGGGAGCTGTTTTTT
- | TRBJ1-1 | - | TRBV2 | CASSVIFGEAFF | TGTGCCAGCAGTGTTATTTTCGGGGAAGCTTTCTTT
- | TRBJ1-2 | - | TRBV19 | CASSIRLSYGYTF | TGTGCCAGTAGTATCAGGCTGAGTTATGGCTACACCTTC
TRBD2 | TRBJ2-4 | - | TRBV4-1 | CASSAAGGLAKNIQYF | TGCGCCAGCAGCGCGGCGGGAGGGCTAGCCAAAAACATTCAGTACTTC
- | TRBJ1-1 | - | TRBV5-5 | CASSFNRNTEAFF | TGTGCCAGCAGCTTCAACAGGAACACTGAAGCTTTCTTT
- | TRBJ1-2 | - | TRBV19 | CASTMIEGVYGYTF | TGTGCCAGTACCATGATCGAGGGGGTCTATGGCTACACCTTC
TRBD1 | TRBJ2-5 | - | TRBV7-9 | CASSLDRERMLQTQYF | TGTGCCAGCAGCTTGGACAGGGAGAGGATGCTACAGACCCAGTACTTC
- | TRBJ2-7 | - | TRBV19 | CASSMKWQTNYEQYF | TGTGCCAGTAGTATGAAGTGGCAGACAAACTACGAGCAGTACTTC
- | TRBJ1-1 | - | TRBV3-1/TRBV3-2 | CASSPVSGGYRAFF | TGTGCCAGCAGCCCAGTTTCGGGCGGCTACAGGGCTTTCTTT
- | TRBJ1-1 | - | TRBV5-5 | CASHRGGNLNTEAFF | TGTGCCAGCCACCGGGGGGGCAATTTGAACACTGAAGCTTTCTTT
TRBD2 | TRBJ2-1 | - | TRBV7-3 | CASSPGLADEQFF | TGTGCCAGCAGCCCCGGACTAGCAGATGAGCAGTTCTTC
- | TRBJ2-7 | - | TRBV4-2 | CASSSGLNAPPVEQYF | TGTGCCAGCAGCTCAGGGCTCAATGCACCCCCTGTCGAGCAGTACTTC
TRBD1 | TRBJ1-2 | once | TRBV19 | CASSIGRDRGRRTSGYTF | TGTGCCAGTAGTATAGGAAGGGACAGGGGGCGCAGGACGAGTGGCTACACCTTC
- | TRBJ2-5 | few | TRBV10-3 | CAISDSRGRTQYF | TGTGCCATCAGTGACTCCCGCGGGCGGACCCAGTACTTC
- | TRBJ2-3 | - | TRBV18 | CASSRGTGRTDTQYF | TGTGCCAGCTCCCGAGGGACTGGAAGGACAGATACGCAGTATTTT
- | TRBJ1-2 | once | TRBV5-5 | CASSFSQGGYTF | TGTGCCAGCAGCTTTTCACAGGGAGGCTACACCTTC
- | TRBJ1-5 | - | TRBV4-2 | CASSHSLLDRAKYSNQPQHF | TGTGCCAGCAGCCACAGCCTTTTGGACAGAGCCAAGTATAGCAATCAGCCCCAGCATTTT
TRBD1 | TRBJ2-3 | - | TRBV4-1 | CASSFDRGRADTQYF | TGCGCCAGCAGCTTCGACAGGGGGCGCGCAGATACGCAGTATTTT
TRBD1 | TRBJ2-7 | - | TRBV5-1 | CASSPTGGSYEQYF | TGCGCCAGCAGCCCGACAGGGGGCTCCTACGAGCAGTACTTC
- | TRBJ1-2 | - | TRBV7-9 | CASSFRTERNYGYTF | TGTGCCAGCAGCTTCAGGACAGAAAGGAACTATGGCTACACCTTC
TRBD2 | TRBJ2-3 | - | TRBV19 | CASSFASGSSTDTQYF | TGTGCCAGTAGTTTCGCTAGCGGATCTAGCACAGATACGCAGTATTTT
- | TRBJ1-5 | - | TRBV20-1 | CSASFGTDLSNQPQHF | TGCAGTGCTAGTTTCGGTACAGATCTAAGCAATCAGCCCCAGCATTTT
TRBD1 | TRBJ1-4 | - | TRBV10-3 | CAISGTANEKLFF | TGTGCCATCAGCGGGACAGCTAATGAAAAACTGTTTTTT
TRBD1 | TRBJ1-5 | - | TRBV19 | CASSISRDRGNQPQHF | TGTGCCAGTAGTATATCCCGGGACAGGGGCAATCAGCCCCAGCATTTT
TRBD1 | TRBJ1-5 | - | TRBV3-1/TRBV3-2 | CASSQNTGGNQPQHF | TGTGCCAGCAGCCAAAATACAGGGGGCAATCAGCCCCAGCATTTT
- | TRBJ1-5 | - | TRBV2 | CASTGKSNQPQHF | TGTGCCAGCACGGGGAAGAGCAATCAGCCCCAGCATTTT
- | TRBJ2-3 | once | TRBV4-1 | CASSQDPTPTQATHTDTQYF | TGCGCCAGCAGCCAAGACCCCACACCCACGCAGGCTACCCACACAGATACGCAGTATTTT
- | TRBJ1-5 | - | TRBV5-1 | CASSLGGRDQPQHF | TGCGCCAGCAGCTTGGGGGGGCGCGATCAGCCCCAGCATTTT
TRBD1 | TRBJ1-2 | - | TRBV6-5 | CASSYGQGALRGYTF | TGTGCCAGCAGTTACGGACAGGGGGCGCTGAGGGGCTACACCTTC
- | TRBJ1-1 | - | TRBV5-1 | CASSVTGRTEAFF | TGCGCCAGCAGCGTAACAGGACGCACTGAAGCTTTCTTT
- | TRBJ1-3 | - | TRBV4-1 | CASSLSLGNTIYF | TGCGCCAGCAGTCTGTCACTAGGAAACACCATATATTTT
TRBD2 | TRBJ2-5 | - | TRBV5-5 | CASSLGSSGGLTQYF | TGTGCCAGCAGCTTGGGATCTAGCGGTGGGCTAACCCAGTACTTC
TRBD2 | TRBJ2-1 | few | TRBV6-1 | CASSEGGGAGNEQFF | TGTGCCAGCAGTGAAGGCGGGGGGGCCGGGAATGAGCAGTTCTTC
TRBD1 | TRBJ1-3 | - | TRBV9 | CASSRQGASGNTIYF | TGTGCCAGCAGTCGACAGGGGGCGAGCGGAAACACCATATATTTT